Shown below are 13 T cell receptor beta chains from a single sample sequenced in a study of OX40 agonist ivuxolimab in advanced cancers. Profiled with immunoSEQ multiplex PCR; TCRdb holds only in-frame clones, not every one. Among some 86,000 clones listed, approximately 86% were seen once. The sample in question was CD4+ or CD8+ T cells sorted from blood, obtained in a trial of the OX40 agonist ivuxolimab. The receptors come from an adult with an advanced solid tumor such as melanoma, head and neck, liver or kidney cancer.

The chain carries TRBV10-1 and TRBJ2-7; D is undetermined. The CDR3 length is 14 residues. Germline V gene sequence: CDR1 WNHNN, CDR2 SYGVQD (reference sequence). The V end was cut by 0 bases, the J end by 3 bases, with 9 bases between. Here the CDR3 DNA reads TGCGCCAGCAGTGAGTCGACTTTACGCTACGAGCAGTACTTC. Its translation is CASSESTLRYEQYF.

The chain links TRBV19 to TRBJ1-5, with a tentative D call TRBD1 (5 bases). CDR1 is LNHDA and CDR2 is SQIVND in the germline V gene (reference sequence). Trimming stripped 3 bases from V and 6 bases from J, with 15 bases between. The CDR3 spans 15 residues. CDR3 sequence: CASSIPPQEGQPQHF. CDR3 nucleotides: TGTGCCAGTAGTATCCCCCCACAGGAGGGTCAGCCCCAGCATTTT. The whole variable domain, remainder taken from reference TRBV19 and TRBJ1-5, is DGGITQSPKYLFRKEGQNVTLSCEQNLNHDAMYWYRQDPGQGLRLIYYSQIVNDFQKGDIAEGYSVSREKKESFPLTVTSAQKNPTAFYLCASSIPPQEGQPQHFGDGTRLSIL.

CDR3 in DNA: TGTGCCAGCAGCCCCCCCGGGTTAGTTAACTATGGCTACACCTTC. Its protein product is CASSPPGLVNYGYTF. The chain couples TRBV14 to TRBJ1-2; D uncertain. The germline V gene encodes CDR1 SGHDN and CDR2 FVKESK. Trimming stripped 4 bases from V and 1 base from J, with 13 bases between. The CDR3 has 15 amino acids.

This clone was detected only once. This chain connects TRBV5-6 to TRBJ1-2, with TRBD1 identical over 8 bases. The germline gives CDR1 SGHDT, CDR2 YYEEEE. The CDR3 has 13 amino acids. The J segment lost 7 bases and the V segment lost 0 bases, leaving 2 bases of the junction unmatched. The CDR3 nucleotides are TGTGCCAGCAGCTTGGGGACAGGGCCTGGCTACACCTTC. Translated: CASSLGTGPGYTF.

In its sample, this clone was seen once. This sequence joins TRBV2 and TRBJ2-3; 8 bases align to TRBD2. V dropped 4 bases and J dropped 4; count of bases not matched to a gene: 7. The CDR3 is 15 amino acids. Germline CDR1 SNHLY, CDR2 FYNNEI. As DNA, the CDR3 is TGTGCCAGCAGTGCGAGTACTAGCGGCCCAGATACGCAGTATTTT. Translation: CASSASTSGPDTQYF.

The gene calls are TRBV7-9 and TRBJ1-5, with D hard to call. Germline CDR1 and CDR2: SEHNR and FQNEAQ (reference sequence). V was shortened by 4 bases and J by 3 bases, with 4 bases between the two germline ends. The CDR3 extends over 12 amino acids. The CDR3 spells CASSSLNQPQHF. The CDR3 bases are TGTGCCAGCAGCTCCCTCAATCAGCCCCAGCATTTT.

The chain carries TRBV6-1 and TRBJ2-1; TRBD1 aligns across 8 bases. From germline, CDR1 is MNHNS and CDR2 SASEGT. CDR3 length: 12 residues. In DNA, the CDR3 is TGTCACAGGCAGGGGGCTGGCAATGAGCAGTTCTTC. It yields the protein CHRQGAGNEQFF.

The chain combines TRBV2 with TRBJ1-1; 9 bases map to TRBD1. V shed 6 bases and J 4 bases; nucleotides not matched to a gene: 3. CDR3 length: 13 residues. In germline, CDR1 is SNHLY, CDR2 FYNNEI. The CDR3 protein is CASRLQGATEAFF. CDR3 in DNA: TGTGCCAGCAGACTACAGGGGGCCACTGAAGCTTTCTTT.

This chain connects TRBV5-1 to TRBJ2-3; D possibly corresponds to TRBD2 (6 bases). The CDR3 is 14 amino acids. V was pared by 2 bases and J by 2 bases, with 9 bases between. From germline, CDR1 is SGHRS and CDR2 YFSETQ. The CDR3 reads CASSFGGSTDTQYF. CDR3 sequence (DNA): TGCGCCAGCAGCTTTGGAGGGTCCACAGATACGCAGTATTTT.

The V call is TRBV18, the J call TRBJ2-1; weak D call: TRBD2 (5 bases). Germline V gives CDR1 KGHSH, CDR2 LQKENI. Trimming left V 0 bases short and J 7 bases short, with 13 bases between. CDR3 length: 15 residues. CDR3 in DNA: TGTGCCAGCTCACCACCGGGAGACGGGTTTAATGAGCAGTTCTTC. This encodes CASSPPGDGFNEQFF.

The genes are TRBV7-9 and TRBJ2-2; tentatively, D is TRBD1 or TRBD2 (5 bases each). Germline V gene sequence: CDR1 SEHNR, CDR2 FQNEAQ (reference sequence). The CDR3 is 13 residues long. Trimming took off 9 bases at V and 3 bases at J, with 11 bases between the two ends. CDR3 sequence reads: CASRGEYTGELFF. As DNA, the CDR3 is TGTGCCAGTAGAGGGGAATACACCGGGGAGCTGTTTTTT. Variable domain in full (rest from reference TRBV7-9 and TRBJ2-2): DTGVSQNPRHKITKRGQNVTFRCDPISEHNRLYWYRQTLGQGPEFLTYFQNEAQLEKSRLLSDRFSAERPKGSFSTLEIQRTEQGDSAMYLCASRGEYTGELFFGEGSRLTVL.

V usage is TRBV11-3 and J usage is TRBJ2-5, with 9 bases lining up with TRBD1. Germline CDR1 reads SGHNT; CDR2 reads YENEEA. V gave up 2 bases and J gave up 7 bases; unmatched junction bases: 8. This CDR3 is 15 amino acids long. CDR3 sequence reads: CASSLRPGQGLTQYF. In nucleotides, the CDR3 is TGTGCCAGCAGCTTAAGGCCGGGACAGGGTTTGACCCAGTACTTC.

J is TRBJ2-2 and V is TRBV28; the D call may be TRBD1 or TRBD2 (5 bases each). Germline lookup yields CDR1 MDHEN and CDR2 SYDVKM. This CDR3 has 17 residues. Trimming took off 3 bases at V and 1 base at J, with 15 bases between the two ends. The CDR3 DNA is TGTGCCAGCAGTTTCTCCGGTGGGGCGGGGAACACCGGGGAGCTGTTTTTT. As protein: CASSFSGGAGNTGELFF.